The subject of this entry is one TCR beta chain. The sample is drawn from a study of blood T cell repertoires in COVID-19. Background on the study: Sites in the United States, Italy and Spain provided acute and convalescent COVID-19 samples. T cells, B-cell-depleted T cells, or PBMCs supplied cDNA or gDNA.

Per the original data handling: Reference gene primer amplification gave nucleated cell count estimates. Here immunoSEQ multiplex PCR was the method, and the copy in TCRdb shows in-frame clones only, minus some. That table gives V, J and clone size, and the DNA gave D and trimming. The sample contains some 45,000 clones, roughly four fifths of which appear only once. V was trimmed by 1 base and J by 0 bases, leaving 12 bases between them. The CDR3 is 16 residues long. Germline lookup yields CDR1 SGHTA and CDR2 FQGNSA. The V and J genes are TRBV7-2 and TRBJ1-1; D is ambiguous. Source material: peripheral blood. The sequence derives from a human donor in a cohort sampled during active COVID-19. The CDR3 DNA sequence: TGTGCCAGCAGCTTAGGAGGCCCGGGAATGAACACTGAAGCTTTCTTT. Encoded protein: CASSLGGPGMNTEAFF.